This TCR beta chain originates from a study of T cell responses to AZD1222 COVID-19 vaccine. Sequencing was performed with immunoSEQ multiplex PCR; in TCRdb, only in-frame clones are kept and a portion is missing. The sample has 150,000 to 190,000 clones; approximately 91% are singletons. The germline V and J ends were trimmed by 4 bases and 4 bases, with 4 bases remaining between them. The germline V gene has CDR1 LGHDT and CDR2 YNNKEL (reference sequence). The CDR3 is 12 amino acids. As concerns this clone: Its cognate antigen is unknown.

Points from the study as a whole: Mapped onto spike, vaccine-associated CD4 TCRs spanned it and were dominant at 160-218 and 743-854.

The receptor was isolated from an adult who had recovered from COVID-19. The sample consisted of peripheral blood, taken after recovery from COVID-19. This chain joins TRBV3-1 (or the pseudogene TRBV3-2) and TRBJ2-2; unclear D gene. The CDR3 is CASSRPTGELFF. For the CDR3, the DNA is TGTGCCAGCAGCCGACCCACCGGGGAGCTGTTTTTT.